This T cell receptor beta chain was sequenced for a study of cytomegalovirus exposure and HLA in healthy donors. Primers included in the PCR were 60 Vbeta and 13 Jbeta primers. Sequenced by immunoSEQ multiplex PCR; TCRdb stores in-frame clones only, minus some. The sample includes about 130,000 clones, approximately 83% seen only once; the top ten take around 1.2%. CDR1 LNHDA and CDR2 SQIVND come from the germline V gene (reference sequence). CDR3 size: 14 residues. The J segment lost 6 bases and the V segment lost 5 bases, leaving 5 bases of the junction unmatched. The sequence came from a girl aged 2 to 10 in good health and CMV-seronegative. Specimen: PBMCs. The chain has TRBV19 and TRBJ2-1, with 9 bases identical to TRBD1. This CDR3 reads CASSSGQGRNEQFF. DNA for the CDR3: TGTGCCAGTAGTTCGGGACAGGGTCGCAATGAGCAGTTCTTC.